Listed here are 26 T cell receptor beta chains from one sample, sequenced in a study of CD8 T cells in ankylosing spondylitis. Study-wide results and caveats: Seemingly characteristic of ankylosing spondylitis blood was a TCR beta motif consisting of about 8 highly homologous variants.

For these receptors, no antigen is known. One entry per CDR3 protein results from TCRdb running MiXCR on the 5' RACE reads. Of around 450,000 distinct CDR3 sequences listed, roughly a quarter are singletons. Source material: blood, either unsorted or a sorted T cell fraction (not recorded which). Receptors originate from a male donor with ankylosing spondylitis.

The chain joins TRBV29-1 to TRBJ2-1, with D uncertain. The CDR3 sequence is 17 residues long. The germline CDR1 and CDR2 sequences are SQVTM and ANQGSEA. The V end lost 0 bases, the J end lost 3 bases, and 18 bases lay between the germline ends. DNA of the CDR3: TGCAGCGTTGAAGATCTTCCCAACTTACGCCTCTACAATGAGCAGTTCTTC. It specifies CSVEDLPNLRLYNEQFF.

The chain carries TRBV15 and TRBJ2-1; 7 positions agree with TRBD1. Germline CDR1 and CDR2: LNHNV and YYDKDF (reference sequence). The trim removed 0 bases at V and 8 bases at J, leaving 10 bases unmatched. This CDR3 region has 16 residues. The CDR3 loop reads CATSRDQNRGFDEQFF. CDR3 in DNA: TGTGCCACCAGCAGAGATCAGAACAGGGGATTCGATGAGCAGTTCTTC.

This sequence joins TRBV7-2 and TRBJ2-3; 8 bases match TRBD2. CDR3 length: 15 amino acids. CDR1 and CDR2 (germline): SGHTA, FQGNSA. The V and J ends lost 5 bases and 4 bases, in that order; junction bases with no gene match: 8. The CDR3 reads CASSLLGLEADTQYF. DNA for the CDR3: TGTGCCAGCAGCCTCTTGGGACTAGAGGCAGATACGCAGTATTTT.

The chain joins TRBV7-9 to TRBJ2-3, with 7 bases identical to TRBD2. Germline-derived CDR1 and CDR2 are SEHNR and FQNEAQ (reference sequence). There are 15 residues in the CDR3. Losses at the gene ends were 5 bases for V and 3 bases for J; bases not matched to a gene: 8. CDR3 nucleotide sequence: TGTGCCAGCAGCCAGCCCCGCGGGAGTACAGATACGCAGTATTTT. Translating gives CASSQPRGSTDTQYF.

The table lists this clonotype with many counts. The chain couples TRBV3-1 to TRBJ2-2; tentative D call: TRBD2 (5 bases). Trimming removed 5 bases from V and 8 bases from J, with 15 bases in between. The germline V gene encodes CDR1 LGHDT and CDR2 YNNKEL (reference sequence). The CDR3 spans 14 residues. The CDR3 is CASSINRGTGELFF. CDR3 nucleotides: TGTGCCAGCAGCATCAATCGGGGTACGGGGGAGCTGTTTTTT.

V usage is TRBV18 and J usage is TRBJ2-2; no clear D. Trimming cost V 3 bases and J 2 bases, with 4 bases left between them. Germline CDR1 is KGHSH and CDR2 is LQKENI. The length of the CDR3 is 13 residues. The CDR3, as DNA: TGTGCCAGCTCACCGTATAACACCGGGGAGCTGTTTTTT. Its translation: CASSPYNTGELFF.

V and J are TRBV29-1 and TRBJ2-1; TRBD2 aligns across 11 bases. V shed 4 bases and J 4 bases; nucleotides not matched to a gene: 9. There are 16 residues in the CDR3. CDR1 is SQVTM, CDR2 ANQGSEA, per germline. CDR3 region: CSVAGLAELGYNEQFF. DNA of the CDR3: TGCAGCGTTGCGGGACTAGCGGAGCTGGGGTACAATGAGCAGTTCTTC.

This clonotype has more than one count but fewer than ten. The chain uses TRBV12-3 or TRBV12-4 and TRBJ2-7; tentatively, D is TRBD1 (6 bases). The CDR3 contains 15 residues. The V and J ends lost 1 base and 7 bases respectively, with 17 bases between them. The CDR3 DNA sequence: TGTGCCAGCAGTTTAGTTGGGTTGGGCAGGGGTGAGCAGTACGTC. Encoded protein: CASSLVGLGRGEQYV.

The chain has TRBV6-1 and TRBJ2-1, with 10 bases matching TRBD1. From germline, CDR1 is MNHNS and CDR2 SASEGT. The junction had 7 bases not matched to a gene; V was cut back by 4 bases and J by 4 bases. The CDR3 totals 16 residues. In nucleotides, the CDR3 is TGTGCCAGCAGTGGTCGACAGGGGGCGAGGTACAATGAGCAGTTCTTC. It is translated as CASSGRQGARYNEQFF.

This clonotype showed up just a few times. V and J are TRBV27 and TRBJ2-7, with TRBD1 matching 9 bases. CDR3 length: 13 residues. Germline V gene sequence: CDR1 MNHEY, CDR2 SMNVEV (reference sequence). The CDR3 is CASSPRDREGRDV. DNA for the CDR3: TGTGCCAGCAGTCCCCGGGACAGGGAAGGGAGGGACGTC.

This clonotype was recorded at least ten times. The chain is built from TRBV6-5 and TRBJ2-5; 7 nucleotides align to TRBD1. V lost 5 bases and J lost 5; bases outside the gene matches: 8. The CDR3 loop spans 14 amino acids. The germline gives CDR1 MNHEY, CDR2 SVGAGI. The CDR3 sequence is CASSHPGGEETQYF. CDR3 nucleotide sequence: TGTGCCAGCAGTCACCCAGGGGGAGAGGAGACCCAGTACTTC.

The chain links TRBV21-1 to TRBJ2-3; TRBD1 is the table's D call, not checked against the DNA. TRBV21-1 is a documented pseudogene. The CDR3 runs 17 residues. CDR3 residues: CASSKVTQGGYADTQYF. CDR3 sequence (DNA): TGTGCCAGCAGCAAAGTCACTCAGGGTGGTTATGCAGATACGCAGTATTTT.

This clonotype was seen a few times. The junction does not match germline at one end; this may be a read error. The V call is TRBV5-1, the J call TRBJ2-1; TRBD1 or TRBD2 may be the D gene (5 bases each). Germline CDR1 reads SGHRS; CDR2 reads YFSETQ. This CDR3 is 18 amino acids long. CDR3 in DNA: TGCGCCAGCACCTTGGGACGGTTCCCTCAAAGCTCCTACAATGAGCAGTTCTTC. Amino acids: CASTLGRFPQSSYNEQFF.

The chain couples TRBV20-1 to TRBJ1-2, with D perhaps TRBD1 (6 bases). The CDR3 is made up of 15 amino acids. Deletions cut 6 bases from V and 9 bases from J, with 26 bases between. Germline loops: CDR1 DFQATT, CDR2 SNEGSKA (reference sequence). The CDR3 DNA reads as TGCAGTGCGAGTACAGGGAAGGAAAATTGGAATTGCTACACCTTC. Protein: CSASTGKENWNCYTF.

DNA of the CDR3: TGTGCCAGCCACCTAGCGGGGGGCACAGATACGCAGTATTTT. Its translation: CASHLAGGTDTQYF. The chain combines TRBV11-2 with TRBJ2-3; 10 bases map to TRBD2. With 8 bases clipped from V and 1 base from J, the junction kept 3 bases outside the gene matches. The germline V gene encodes CDR1 SGHAT and CDR2 FQNNGV. The CDR3 consists of 14 residues.

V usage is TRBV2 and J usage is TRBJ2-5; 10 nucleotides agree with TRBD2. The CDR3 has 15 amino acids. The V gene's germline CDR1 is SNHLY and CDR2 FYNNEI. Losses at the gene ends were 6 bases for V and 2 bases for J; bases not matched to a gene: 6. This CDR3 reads CASRLAGRYQETQYF. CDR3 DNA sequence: TGTGCCAGCAGACTAGCGGGAAGGTATCAAGAGACCCAGTACTTC.

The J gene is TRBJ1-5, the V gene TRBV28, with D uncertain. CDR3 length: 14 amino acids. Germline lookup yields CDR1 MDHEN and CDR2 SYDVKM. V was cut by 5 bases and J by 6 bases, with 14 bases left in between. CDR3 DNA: TGTGCCAGCAGTATGGGTTCCGCGAGTCAGCCCCAGCATTTT. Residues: CASSMGSASQPQHF.

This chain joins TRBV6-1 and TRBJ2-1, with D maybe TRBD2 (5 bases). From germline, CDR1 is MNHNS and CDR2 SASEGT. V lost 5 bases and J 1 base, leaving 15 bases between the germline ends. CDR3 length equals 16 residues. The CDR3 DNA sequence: TGTGCCAGCAGTCGGACTCCCTTGCGGTCCTACAATGAGCAGTTCTTC. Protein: CASSRTPLRSYNEQFF.

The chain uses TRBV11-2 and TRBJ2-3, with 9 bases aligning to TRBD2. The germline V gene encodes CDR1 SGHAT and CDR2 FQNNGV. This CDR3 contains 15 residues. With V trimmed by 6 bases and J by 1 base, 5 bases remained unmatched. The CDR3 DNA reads TGTGCCAGCAGTCGACTAGCGGACGGCACAGATACGCAGTATTTT. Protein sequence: CASSRLADGTDTQYF.

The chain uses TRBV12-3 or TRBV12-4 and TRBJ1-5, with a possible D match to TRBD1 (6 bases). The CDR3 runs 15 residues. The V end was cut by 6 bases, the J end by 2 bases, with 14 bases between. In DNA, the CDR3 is TGTGCCAGCAGACCAGGGGTAGTGGGCAATCAGCCCCAGCATTTT. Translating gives CASRPGVVGNQPQHF.

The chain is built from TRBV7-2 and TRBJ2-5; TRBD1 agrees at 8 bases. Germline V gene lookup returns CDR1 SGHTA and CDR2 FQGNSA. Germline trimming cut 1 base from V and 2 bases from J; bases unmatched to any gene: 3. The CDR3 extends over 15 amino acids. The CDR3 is CASSLGDRSQETQYF. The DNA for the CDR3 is TGTGCCAGCAGCTTAGGGGACAGGAGTCAAGAGACCCAGTACTTC.

CDR3 residues: CASSSGTGSNTEAFF. CDR3 DNA sequence: TGTGCCAGCAGCTCAGGGACAGGTTCGAACACTGAAGCTTTCTTT. The chain carries TRBV7-9 and TRBJ1-1; 8 positions agree with TRBD1. CDR1 SEHNR and CDR2 FQNEAQ come from the germline V gene (reference sequence). The V and J ends lost 4 bases and 1 base, in that order; junction bases with no gene match: 5. The CDR3 runs to 15 residues.

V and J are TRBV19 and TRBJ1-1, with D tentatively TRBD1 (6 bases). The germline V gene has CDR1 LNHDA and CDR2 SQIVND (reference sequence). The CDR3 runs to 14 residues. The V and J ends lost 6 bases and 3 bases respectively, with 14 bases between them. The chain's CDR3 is CASRQTGLDTEAFF. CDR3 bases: TGTGCCAGTAGACAAACAGGGTTGGACACTGAAGCTTTCTTT.

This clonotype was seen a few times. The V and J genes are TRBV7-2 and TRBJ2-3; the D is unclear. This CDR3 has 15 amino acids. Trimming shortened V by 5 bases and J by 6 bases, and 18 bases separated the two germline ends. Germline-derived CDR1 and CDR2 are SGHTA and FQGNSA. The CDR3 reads CASSPGGYITDTQYF. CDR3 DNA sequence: TGTGCCAGCAGCCCCGGTGGCTACATAACGGATACGCAGTATTTT.

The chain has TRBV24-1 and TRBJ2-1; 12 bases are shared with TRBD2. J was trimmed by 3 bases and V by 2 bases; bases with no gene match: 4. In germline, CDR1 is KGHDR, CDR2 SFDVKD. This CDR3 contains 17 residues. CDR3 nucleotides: TGTGCCACCAGTGATTCCAGACTAGCGGGAGTCTACAATGAGCAGTTCTTC. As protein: CATSDSRLAGVYNEQFF.

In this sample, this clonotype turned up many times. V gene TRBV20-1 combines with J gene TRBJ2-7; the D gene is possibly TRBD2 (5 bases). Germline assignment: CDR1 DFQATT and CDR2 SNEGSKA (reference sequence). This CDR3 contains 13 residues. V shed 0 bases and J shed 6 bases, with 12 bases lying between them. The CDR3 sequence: CSARDLGSSEQYV. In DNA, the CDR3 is TGCAGTGCTAGAGATCTGGGGAGCAGCGAGCAGTACGTC.